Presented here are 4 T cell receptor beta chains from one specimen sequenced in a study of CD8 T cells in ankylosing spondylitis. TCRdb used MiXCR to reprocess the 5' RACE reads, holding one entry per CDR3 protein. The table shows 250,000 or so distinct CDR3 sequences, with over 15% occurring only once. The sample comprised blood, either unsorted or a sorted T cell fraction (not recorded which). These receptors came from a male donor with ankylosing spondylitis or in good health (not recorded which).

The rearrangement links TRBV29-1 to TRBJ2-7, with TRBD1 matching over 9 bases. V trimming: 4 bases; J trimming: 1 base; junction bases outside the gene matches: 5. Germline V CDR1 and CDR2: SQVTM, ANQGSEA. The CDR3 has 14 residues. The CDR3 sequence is CSVVGTGLSYEQYF. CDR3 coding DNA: TGCAGCGTTGTCGGGACAGGGTTATCCTACGAGCAGTACTTC.

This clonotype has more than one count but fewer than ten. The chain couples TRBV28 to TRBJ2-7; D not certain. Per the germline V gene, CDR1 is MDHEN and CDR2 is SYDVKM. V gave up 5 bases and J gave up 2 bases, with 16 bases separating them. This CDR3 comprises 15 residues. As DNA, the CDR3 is TGTGCCAGCAGTAAACCCGTTCAAGATCCCTACGAGCAGTACTTC. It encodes CASSKPVQDPYEQYF.

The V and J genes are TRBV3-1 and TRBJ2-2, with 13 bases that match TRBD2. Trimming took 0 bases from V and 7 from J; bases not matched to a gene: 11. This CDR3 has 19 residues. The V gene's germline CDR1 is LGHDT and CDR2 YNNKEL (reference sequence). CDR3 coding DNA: TGTGCCAGCAGCCAAGAAGTCGGACTAGCGGGAGATGGTGGCGGGGAGCTGTTTTTT. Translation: CASSQEVGLAGDGGGELFF.

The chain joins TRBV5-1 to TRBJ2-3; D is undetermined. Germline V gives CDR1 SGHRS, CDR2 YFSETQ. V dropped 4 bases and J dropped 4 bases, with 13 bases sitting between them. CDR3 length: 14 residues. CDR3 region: CASSDEQLPDTQYF. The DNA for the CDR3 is TGCGCCAGCAGCGATGAACAGTTACCAGATACGCAGTATTTT. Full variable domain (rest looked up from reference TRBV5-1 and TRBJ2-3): KAGVTQTPRYLIKTRGQQVTLSCSPISGHRSVSWYQQTPGQGLQFLFEYFSETQRNKGNFPGRFSGRQFSNSRSEMNVSTLELGDSALYLCASSDEQLPDTQYFGPGTRLTVL.